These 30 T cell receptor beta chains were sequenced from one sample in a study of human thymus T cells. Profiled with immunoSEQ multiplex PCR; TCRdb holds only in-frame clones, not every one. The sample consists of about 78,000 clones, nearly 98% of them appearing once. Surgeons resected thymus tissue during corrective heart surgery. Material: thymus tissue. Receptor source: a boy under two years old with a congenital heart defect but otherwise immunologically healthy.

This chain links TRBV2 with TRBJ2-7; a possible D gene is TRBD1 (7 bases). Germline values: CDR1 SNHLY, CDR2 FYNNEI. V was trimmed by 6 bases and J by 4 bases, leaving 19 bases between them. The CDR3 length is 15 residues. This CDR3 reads CASRVTRGPSYEQYF. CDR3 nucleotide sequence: TGTGCCAGCAGGGTGACTAGGGGGCCTTCTTACGAGCAGTACTTC.

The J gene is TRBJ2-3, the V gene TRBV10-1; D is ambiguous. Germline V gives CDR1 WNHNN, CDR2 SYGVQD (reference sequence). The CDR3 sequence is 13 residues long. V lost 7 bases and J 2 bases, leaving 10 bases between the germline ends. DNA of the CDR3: TGCGCCAGCAATCGTATTTCCACAGATACGCAGTATTTT. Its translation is CASNRISTDTQYF.

CDR3 in amino acids: CASSLKWSQESGELFF. The CDR3 DNA reads as TGTGCCAGCAGCCTTAAATGGAGTCAGGAGTCCGGGGAGCTGTTTTTT. The chain recombines TRBV7-6 with TRBJ2-2, with D unclear. Germline values: CDR1 SGHVS, CDR2 FNYEAQ. The CDR3 spans 16 residues. Trimming removed 5 bases at V and 6 bases at J, with 19 bases between.

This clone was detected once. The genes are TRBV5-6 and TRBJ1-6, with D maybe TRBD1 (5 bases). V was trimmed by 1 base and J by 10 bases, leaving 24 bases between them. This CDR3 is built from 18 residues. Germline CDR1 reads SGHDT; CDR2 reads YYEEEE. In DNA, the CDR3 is TGTGCCAGCAGCTTGATAATGGTCCAGGGATTAGTTCTCTCACCCCTCCACTTT. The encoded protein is CASSLIMVQGLVLSPLHF.

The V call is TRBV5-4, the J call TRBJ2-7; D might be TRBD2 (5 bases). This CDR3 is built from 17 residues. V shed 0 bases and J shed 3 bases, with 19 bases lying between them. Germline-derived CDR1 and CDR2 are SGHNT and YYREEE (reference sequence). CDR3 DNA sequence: TGTGCCAGCAGCTTGGAAGCCGGGGTTCCCTTGAGCTACGAGCAGTACTTC. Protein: CASSLEAGVPLSYEQYF.

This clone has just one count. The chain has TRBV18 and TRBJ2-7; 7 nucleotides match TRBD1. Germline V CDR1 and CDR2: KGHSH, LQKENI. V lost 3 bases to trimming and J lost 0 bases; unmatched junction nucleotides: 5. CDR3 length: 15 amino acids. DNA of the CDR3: TGTGCCAGCTCACCTGGGACAGTGAGCTCCTACGAGCAGTACTTC. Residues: CASSPGTVSSYEQYF. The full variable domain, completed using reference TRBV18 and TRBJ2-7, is NAGVMQNPRHLVRRRGQEARLRCSPMKGHSHVYWYRQLPEEGLKFMVYLQKENIIDESGMPKERFSAEFPKEGPSILRIQQVVRGDSAAYFCASSPGTVSSYEQYFGPGTRLTVT.

CDR3 nucleotide sequence: TGTGCCAGCAGCTTGGAGGTTGGCCTGAACACTGAAGCTTTCTTT. Encoded protein: CASSLEVGLNTEAFF. The chain links TRBV11-1 to TRBJ1-1; D call uncertain. Deletions cut 3 bases from V and 0 bases from J, with 11 bases between. The germline V gene encodes CDR1 SGHAT and CDR2 FQDESV (reference sequence). This CDR3 has 15 residues. The full variable domain, its missing parts supplied by reference TRBV11-1 and TRBJ1-1, is EAEVAQSPRYKITEKSQAVAFWCDPISGHATLYWYRQILGQGPELLVQFQDESVVDDSQLPKDRFSAERLKGVDSTLKIQPAELGDSAMYLCASSLEVGLNTEAFFGQGTRLTVV.

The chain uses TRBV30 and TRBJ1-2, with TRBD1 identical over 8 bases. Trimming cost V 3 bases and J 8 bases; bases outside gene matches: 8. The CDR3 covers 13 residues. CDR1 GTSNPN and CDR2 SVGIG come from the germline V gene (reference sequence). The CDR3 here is CAWRPDRVGGYTF. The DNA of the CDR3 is TGTGCCTGGAGACCGGACAGGGTCGGAGGCTACACCTTC.

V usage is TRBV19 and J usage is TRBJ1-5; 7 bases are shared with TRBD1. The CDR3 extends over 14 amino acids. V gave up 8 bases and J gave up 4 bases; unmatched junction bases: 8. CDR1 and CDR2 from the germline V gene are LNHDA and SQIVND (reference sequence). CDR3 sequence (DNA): TGTGCCAGTCGGGAACAGGGGTTAAATCAGCCCCAGCATTTT. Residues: CASREQGLNQPQHF. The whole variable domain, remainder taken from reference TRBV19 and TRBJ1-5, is DGGITQSPKYLFRKEGQNVTLSCEQNLNHDAMYWYRQDPGQGLRLIYYSQIVNDFQKGDIAEGYSVSREKKESFPLTVTSAQKNPTAFYLCASREQGLNQPQHFGDGTRLSIL.

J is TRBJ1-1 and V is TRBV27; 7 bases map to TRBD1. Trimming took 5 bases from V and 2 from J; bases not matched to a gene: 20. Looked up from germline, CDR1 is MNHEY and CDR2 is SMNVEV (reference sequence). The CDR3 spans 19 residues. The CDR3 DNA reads TGTGCCAGCAGTCTTACGACCGAACAGGGGCGGCTTACCAACACTGAAGCTTTCTTT. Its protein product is CASSLTTEQGRLTNTEAFF.

The CDR3 loop is CASSTTLVGKDTEAFF. CDR3 DNA sequence: TGTGCCAGTAGCACGACCCTAGTGGGAAAGGACACTGAAGCTTTCTTT. This chain joins TRBV19 and TRBJ1-1; D call uncertain. V was pared by 6 bases and J by 3 bases, with 20 bases between. The CDR3 sequence is 16 residues long. CDR1 is LNHDA and CDR2 is SQIVND in the germline V gene (reference sequence).

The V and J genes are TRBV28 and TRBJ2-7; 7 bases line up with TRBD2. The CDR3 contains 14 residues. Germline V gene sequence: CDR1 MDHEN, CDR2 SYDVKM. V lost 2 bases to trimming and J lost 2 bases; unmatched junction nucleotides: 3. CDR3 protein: CASSLREGTYEQYF. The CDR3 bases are TGTGCCAGCAGTTTAAGGGAGGGCACCTACGAGCAGTACTTC.

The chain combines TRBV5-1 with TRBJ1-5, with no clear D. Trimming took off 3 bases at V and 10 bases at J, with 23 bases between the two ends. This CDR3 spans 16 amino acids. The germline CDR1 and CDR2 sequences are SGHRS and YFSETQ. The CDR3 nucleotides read TGCGCCAGCAGCTACCCCTTCGCCCACGACATGAGCCCCCAGCATTTT. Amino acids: CASSYPFAHDMSPQHF.

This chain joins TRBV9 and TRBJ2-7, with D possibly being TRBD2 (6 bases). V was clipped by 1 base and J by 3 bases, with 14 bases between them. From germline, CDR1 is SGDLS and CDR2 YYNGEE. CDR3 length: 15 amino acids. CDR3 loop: CASSVWSEGNYEQYF. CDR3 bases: TGTGCCAGCAGCGTATGGTCGGAGGGGAACTACGAGCAGTACTTC.

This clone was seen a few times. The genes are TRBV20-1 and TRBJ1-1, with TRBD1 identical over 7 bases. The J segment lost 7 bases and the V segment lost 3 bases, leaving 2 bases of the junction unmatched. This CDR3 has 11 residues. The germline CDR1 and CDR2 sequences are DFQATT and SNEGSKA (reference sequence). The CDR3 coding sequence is TGCAGTGCTAGGGGGGACAGTGAAGCTTTCTTT. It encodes CSARGDSEAFF.

The CDR3 loop is CASSVDRTSESETQYF. CDR3 nucleotides: TGTGCCAGCAGCGTAGATCGTACTAGCGAATCGGAGACCCAGTACTTC. This chain links TRBV9 with TRBJ2-5; TRBD2 aligns across 7 bases. CDR3 size: 16 residues. Looked up from germline, CDR1 is SGDLS and CDR2 is YYNGEE. V shed 0 bases, J shed 5 bases, and the junction held 10 bases outside the gene matches.

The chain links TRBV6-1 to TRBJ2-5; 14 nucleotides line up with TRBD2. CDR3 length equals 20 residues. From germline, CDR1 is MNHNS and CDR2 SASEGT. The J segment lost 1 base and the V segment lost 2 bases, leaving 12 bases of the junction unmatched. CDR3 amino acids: CASSENPGLAGAAPQETQYF. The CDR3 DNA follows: TGTGCCAGCAGTGAAAATCCGGGACTAGCGGGAGCGGCCCCCCAAGAGACCCAGTACTTC.

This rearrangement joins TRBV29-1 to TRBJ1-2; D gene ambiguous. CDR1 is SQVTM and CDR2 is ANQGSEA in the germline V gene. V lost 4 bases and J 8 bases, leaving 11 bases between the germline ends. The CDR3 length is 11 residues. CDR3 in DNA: TGCAGCGTTGCAGGATTTGGAGGCTACACCTTC. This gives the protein CSVAGFGGYTF.

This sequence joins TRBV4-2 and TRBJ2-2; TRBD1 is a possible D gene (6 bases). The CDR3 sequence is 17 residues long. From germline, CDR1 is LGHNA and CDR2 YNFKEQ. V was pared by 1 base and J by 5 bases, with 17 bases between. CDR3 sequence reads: CASSQVTGEGGTGELFF. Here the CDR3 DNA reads TGTGCCAGCAGCCAAGTGACAGGCGAAGGAGGAACCGGGGAGCTGTTTTTT.

The CDR3 loop is CASSSRLPKNYEQYF. The CDR3 DNA reads as TGTGCCAGCAGCTCCCGTCTACCTAAAAACTACGAGCAGTACTTC. The rearrangement joins TRBV7-9 to TRBJ2-7; D is uncertain. The CDR3 length is 15 residues. V lost 4 bases and J 3 bases, leaving 16 bases between the germline ends. Per germline, CDR1 SEHNR and CDR2 FQNEAQ (reference sequence).

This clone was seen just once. The CDR3 protein is CSVEDPGRGLHRTEQYF. Written as DNA, the CDR3 is TGCAGCGTTGAAGATCCGGGCAGGGGGCTTCACCGGACCGAGCAGTACTTC. V usage is TRBV29-1 and J usage is TRBJ2-7; 8 bases map to TRBD1. V was pared by 0 bases and J by 6 bases, with 16 bases of the junction left unmatched. CDR1 and CDR2 (germline): SQVTM, ANQGSEA. The CDR3 has 17 amino acids.

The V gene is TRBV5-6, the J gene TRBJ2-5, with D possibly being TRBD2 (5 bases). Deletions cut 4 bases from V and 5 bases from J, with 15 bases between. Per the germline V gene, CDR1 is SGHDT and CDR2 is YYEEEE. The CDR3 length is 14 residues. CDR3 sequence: CASSRGSSGETQYF. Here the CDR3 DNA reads TGTGCCAGCAGCCGGGGTTCGTCGGGGGAGACCCAGTACTTC. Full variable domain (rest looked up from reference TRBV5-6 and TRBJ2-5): DAGVTQSPTHLIKTRGQQVTLRCSPKSGHDTVSWYQQALGQGPQFIFQYYEEEERQRGNFPDRFSGHQFPNYSSELNVNALLLGDSALYLCASSRGSSGETQYFGPGTRLLVL.

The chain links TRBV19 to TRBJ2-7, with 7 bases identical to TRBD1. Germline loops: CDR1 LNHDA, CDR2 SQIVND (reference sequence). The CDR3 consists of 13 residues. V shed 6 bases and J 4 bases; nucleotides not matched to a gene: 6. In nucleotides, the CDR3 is TGTGCCAGTAGCCCCAAGGGGGCGTACGAGCAGTACTTC. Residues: CASSPKGAYEQYF.

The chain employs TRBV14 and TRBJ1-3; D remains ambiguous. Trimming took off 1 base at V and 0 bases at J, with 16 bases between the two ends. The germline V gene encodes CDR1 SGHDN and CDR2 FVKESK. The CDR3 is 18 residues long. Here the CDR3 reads CASSQAQNKLHSGNTIYF. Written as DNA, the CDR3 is TGTGCCAGCAGCCAAGCCCAAAACAAACTCCACTCTGGAAACACCATATATTTT.

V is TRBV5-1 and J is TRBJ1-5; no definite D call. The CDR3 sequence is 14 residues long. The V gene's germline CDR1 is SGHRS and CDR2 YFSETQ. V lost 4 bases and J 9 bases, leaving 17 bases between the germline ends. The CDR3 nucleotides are TGCGCCAGCAGCCCAGGCCCCGGGAGCCTGCCCCAGCATTTT. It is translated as CASSPGPGSLPQHF.

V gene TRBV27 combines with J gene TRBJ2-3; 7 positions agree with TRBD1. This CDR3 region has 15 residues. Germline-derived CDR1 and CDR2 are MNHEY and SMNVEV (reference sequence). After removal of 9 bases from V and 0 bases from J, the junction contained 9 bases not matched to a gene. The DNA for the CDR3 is TGTGCCAGGCTAGACAGGGCCCCTAGCACAGATACGCAGTATTTT. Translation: CARLDRAPSTDTQYF.

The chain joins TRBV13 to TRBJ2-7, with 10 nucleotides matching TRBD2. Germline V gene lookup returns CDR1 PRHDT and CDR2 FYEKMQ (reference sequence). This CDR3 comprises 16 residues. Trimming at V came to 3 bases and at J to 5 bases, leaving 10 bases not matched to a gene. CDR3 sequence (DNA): TGTGCCAGCAGCTTTAATAGCGGGAGGAGCCCCCACGAGCAGTACTTC. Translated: CASSFNSGRSPHEQYF.

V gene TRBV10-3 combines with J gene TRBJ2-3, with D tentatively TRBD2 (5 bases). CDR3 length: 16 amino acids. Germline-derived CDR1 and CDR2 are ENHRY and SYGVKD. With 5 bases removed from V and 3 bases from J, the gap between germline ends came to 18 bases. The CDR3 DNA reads TGTGCCATCAGTAGCCCTAGCAGCCCTATGACAGATACGCAGTATTTT. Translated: CAISSPSSPMTDTQYF.

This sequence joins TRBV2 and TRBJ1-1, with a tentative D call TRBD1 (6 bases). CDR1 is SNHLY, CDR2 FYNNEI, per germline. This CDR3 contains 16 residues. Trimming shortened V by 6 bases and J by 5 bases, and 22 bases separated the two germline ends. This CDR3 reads CASRTGPREGGTEAFF. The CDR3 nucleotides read TGTGCCAGCAGAACCGGGCCCCGGGAGGGGGGAACTGAAGCTTTCTTT.

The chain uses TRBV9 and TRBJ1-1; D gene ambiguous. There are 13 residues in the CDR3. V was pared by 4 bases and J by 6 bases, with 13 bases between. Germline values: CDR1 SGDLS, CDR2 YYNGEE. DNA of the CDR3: TGTGCCAGCAGCCCTCGAGGCCAGCCTGAAGCTTTCTTT. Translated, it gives CASSPRGQPEAFF.